The T cell receptor (beta chain) under discussion was sequenced for a study of identical twins (dated by TCRdb to 2015 to 2016). As for the study more broadly: To test whether fetal clonotypes persist, this study deep-sequenced TCR alpha and beta repertoires from monozygotic twins, from unrelated adults of various ages, and from cord blood. Replicate twin experiments were performed at different times using different library preparation protocols to rule out contamination. Study-wide findings and limitations: Conclusions relied on cross-sectional statistical analysis, since the same donors could not be followed over many years. Zero-insertion analyses could be partly confounded by invariant T cells such as MAIT and iNKT, though diverse VJ usage argued against such confounding for most clonotypes. Excess twin sharing in beta out-of-frame sequences was weaker because fewer shared sequences lowered the signal-to-noise ratio. In monozygotic twins, recombination models systematically underestimated out-of-frame TCR alpha sharing, but the models matched the sharing seen between unrelated individuals. Out-of-frame TCR alpha sequences shared between twins showed an excess of low generation-probability sequences compared with coincidental sharing between unrelated individuals. Fewer insertions were carried by abundant cord blood beta clonotypes; a weaker similar trend was observed in young adult naive repertoires, while no such trend was observed in memory repertoires.

Only healthy Caucasian donors were included. The twin cohort consisted of three pairs of female monozygotic twins, all aged 18 to 29 years. Positive isolation kits from Invitrogen were used to isolate the CD4+ and CD8+ T cell populations. This clonotype has a count of ten or more. Its target antigen remains unknown. No base-level quality is on record; no much larger clone is a single base apart. V sheds 3 bases and J sheds 4 bases, leaving 10 bases between their ends. The cysteine opens and the phenylalanine closes a CDR3 of 14 amino acids. This entry keeps only the CDR3 DNA: 42 bases, framed from base 1. Library preparation was by 5' RACE. TCRdb lists the instrument as Illumina HiSeq 2000. A universal primer binding site was introduced by template switching, and a unique molecular identifier was present in the final cDNA, enabling accurate counting of TCR cDNA molecules. Specific primers in the conserved constant-segment region were used to synthesize first-strand cDNA for TCR alpha and beta chains. To control for contamination, every cDNA library carried two barcodes: a SMART-Mk sample barcode plus Illumina barcodes. TruSeq adapter sequences along with Illumina sample barcodes were introduced in two successive PCR steps. The TCR alpha and beta cDNA libraries were sequenced on the Illumina HiSeq platform using custom primers. The authors' pipeline ran thus. Unique molecular identifiers were extracted from raw reads with MiGEC, and CDR3 positions were determined with MiXCR. For each individual, recombination models were inferred using an EM algorithm with the repgenHMM and IGoR tools. Shared clonotype analysis was performed with the tcR package in R, normalizing sharing by the product of cloneset sizes. To study raw recombination free of thymic and clonal selection effects, out-of-frame nonproductive sequences were analyzed. TCRdb reworked the public reads: Q25 trimming with fastp, MiXCR clone assembly, productive beta chains retained. Rows matching on CDR3 protein sequence are summarized as one entry with the most common DNA and genes. In this record, the V and J calls reflect TCRdb's handling and not the investigators' own analysis. The sample yields a few hundred thousand distinct CDR3 sequences; about 8% were counted once. The ten largest clones capture less than 4% of the sample.

The sample also formed part of further work on yellow fever vaccine responses in identical twins. The second study's authors report: According to the authors, the vaccine-induced T cell response in identical twins seemed to be partly convergent and partly specific to each individual. In the study, vaccine-responding T cell clones were precisely tracked in identical twins.

The sequence came from a woman younger than 30 in good health. The sample consisted of CD8+ T cells sorted from blood. The sequence is built from TRBV12-3 or TRBV12-4 and TRBJ2-1, with the D gene uncertain. CDR3 protein: CASSFGGSYNEQFF. The nucleotide sequence reads as follows: TGTGCCAGCAGTTTTGGCGGCTCTTACAATGAGCAGTTCTTC.